This T cell receptor beta chain was sequenced in a study of blood T cell repertoires in COVID-19. Study-wide background: PBMCs, B-cell-depleted T cells, or T cells provided the cDNA or gDNA that made up the material.

Per the germline V gene, CDR1 is SEHNR and CDR2 is FQNEAQ (reference sequence). The CDR3 has 14 amino acids. Trimming took 0 bases from V and 13 from J, leaving 16 bases between them. How the authors handled the data: Estimated nucleated cell counts came from reference gene primer amplification. Repertoires were generated with immunoSEQ multiplex PCR, while TCRdb's copy carries only in-frame clones and drops some. The V and J calls and clone size are taken from that table; D and trimming were inferred from the DNA. The table shows fewer than 80,000 clones, with 88% occurring only once. This clone was detected once.

The clonotype comes from a human donor in a cohort sampled during active COVID-19. V gene TRBV7-9 combines with J gene TRBJ2-1, with D possibly matching TRBD1 (5 bases). Source material: peripheral blood. CDR3: CASSLAGAARVQFF. DNA of the CDR3: TGTGCCAGCAGCTTAGCAGGGGCGGCTAGGGTACAGTTCTTC.